This T cell receptor (beta chain) originates from a study of beta chain features in type 1 diabetes. Every isolated RNA sample was fully reverse transcribed, so sequencing captured expressed TCRB transcripts. Assay: immunoSEQ multiplex PCR; the TCRdb copy retains only in-frame clones and omits some. The repertoire holds hundreds of thousands of clones, roughly a sixth seen once, with approximately 0.087% in the top ten. V shed 4 bases, J shed 2 bases, and the junction held 7 bases outside the gene matches. This CDR3 comprises 16 residues. Germline V lookup: CDR1 SGHNT, CDR2 YENEEA. This receptor was identified in a man younger than 35 in good health. The chain recombines TRBV11-3 with TRBJ2-2; 7 nucleotides match TRBD1. Material: naive CD4+ T cells from blood. The CDR3 nucleotides read TGTGCCAGCAGCTCCGACAGGGAAAGAAACACCGGGGAGCTGTTTTTT. It encodes CASSSDRERNTGELFF. Filled out from reference TRBV11-3 and TRBJ2-2, the complete variable domain reads EAGVVQSPRYKIIEKKQPVAFWCNPISGHNTLYWYLQNLGQGPELLIRYENEEAVDDSQLPKDRFSAERLKGVDSTLKIQPAELGDSAVYLCASSSDRERNTGELFFGEGSRLTVL.